These 23 T cell receptor beta chains came from one sample sequenced in a study of T-cell memory formation after mild COVID-19. TCRdb fed the 5' RACE reads into MiXCR, producing one record per CDR3 protein. There are 170,000 or so distinct CDR3 sequences in the sample; 20% to 25% occur only once, and 20% to 25% lies in the top ten. The sample taken for sequencing was PBMCs or a T cell subset sorted from them (not recorded which). The receptors were gathered from an adult woman who had mild COVID-19 (a few samples of this study predate the infection). Cell type and time point are not known.

This chain links TRBV29-1 with TRBJ2-4, with TRBD1 matching over 7 bases. The CDR3 length is 18 residues. Germline CDR1 SQVTM, CDR2 ANQGSEA. The V gene end was trimmed by 2 bases and the J gene end by 0 bases; junction bases not matched to a gene: 13. CDR3 in amino acids: CSVESRTRGQGAKNIQYF. In DNA form, the CDR3 reads TGCAGCGTTGAATCTCGGACAAGGGGGCAAGGAGCCAAAAACATTCAGTACTTC.

This clonotype was counted many times. The CDR3 loop is CASSLSPEAFF. The CDR3 nucleotides read TGTGCCAGCAGTTTATCACCTGAAGCTTTCTTT. The chain couples TRBV12-3 or TRBV12-4 to TRBJ1-1; no reliable D call. Between the trimmed V and J ends, which lost 2 bases and 6 bases, there was a span of 4 bases. The CDR3 is made up of 11 amino acids.

The J gene is TRBJ1-6, the V gene TRBV3-1; D not resolved. The CDR3 contains 16 residues. Germline values: CDR1 LGHDT, CDR2 YNNKEL (reference sequence). V was shortened by 1 base and J by 8 bases, with 15 bases between the two germline ends. CDR3 amino acids: CASSQVGRQSDSPLHF. DNA of the CDR3: TGTGCCAGCAGCCAAGTAGGCAGGCAGTCGGATTCACCCCTCCACTTT.

V and J are TRBV5-8 and TRBJ2-1, with D unclear. Between the trimmed V and J ends, which lost 0 bases and 4 bases, there was a span of 8 bases. The CDR3 is 14 residues long. Germline V CDR1 and CDR2: SGHTS, YDEGEE. The CDR3: CASSLALGYNEQFF. Here the CDR3 DNA reads TGTGCCAGCAGCTTGGCCCTGGGTTACAATGAGCAGTTCTTC.

The chain carries TRBV7-6 and TRBJ2-3; 9 nucleotides agree with TRBD2. With V trimmed by 1 base and J by 4 bases, 0 bases remained unmatched. This CDR3 contains 14 residues. Germline-derived CDR1 and CDR2 are SGHVS and FNYEAQ. CDR3 coding DNA: TGTGCCAGCAGCTTAGGGACTAGCGCAGATACGCAGTATTTT. As protein: CASSLGTSADTQYF.

V and J are TRBV6-5 and TRBJ2-1; 7 bases map to TRBD1. This CDR3 contains 13 residues. The germline V gene has CDR1 MNHEY and CDR2 SVGAGI. V was pared by 5 bases and J by 7 bases, with 5 bases of the junction left unmatched. The CDR3 sequence is CASSTGVRNEQFF. As DNA, the CDR3 is TGTGCCAGCAGTACAGGGGTTAGGAATGAGCAGTTCTTC.

This chain uses TRBV4-2 with TRBJ1-1, with D possibly being TRBD1 (5 bases). Germline CDR1 is LGHNA and CDR2 is YNFKEQ. The CDR3 has 14 residues. V was clipped by 4 bases and J by 7 bases, with 16 bases between them. The CDR3 sequence: CASSLELGQGEAFF. The CDR3 bases are TGTGCCAGCAGCCTTGAGTTGGGGCAAGGTGAAGCTTTCTTT.

This clonotype was seen a few times. The chain joins TRBV19 to TRBJ1-2; no definite D call. The germline CDR1 and CDR2 sequences are LNHDA and SQIVND (reference sequence). Deletions cut 8 bases from V and 5 bases from J, with 21 bases between. The CDR3 sequence is 15 residues long. The CDR3 sequence is CASSALQSGKYGYTF. The CDR3 DNA follows: TGTGCCAGTTCGGCCCTCCAGTCGGGGAAATATGGCTACACCTTC.

This clonotype was seen only a few times. The genes are TRBV6-2 or TRBV6-3 and TRBJ2-3; 9 bases align to TRBD2. The CDR3 sequence is 14 residues long. Germline CDR1 MNHEY, CDR2 SVGEGT. The J segment lost 3 bases and the V segment lost 3 bases, leaving 1 base of the junction unmatched. The CDR3 region has the DNA TGTGCCAGCAGTTATGGACTAGCGACAGATACGCAGTATTTT. Its translation: CASSYGLATDTQYF.

The sample holds a few counts of this clonotype. The V gene is TRBV12-3 or TRBV12-4, the J gene TRBJ2-1; D remains unclear. With 5 bases removed from V and 1 base from J, the gap between germline ends came to 6 bases. This CDR3 region has 13 residues. The CDR3 region is CASSQGSYNEQFF. CDR3 in DNA: TGTGCCAGCAGTCAAGGGTCCTACAATGAGCAGTTCTTC.

This clonotype was detected only a few times. The chain carries TRBV5-6 and TRBJ2-5; unclear D gene. Between the trimmed V and J ends, which lost 3 bases and 11 bases, there was a span of 20 bases. The CDR3 is made up of 14 amino acids. Per germline, CDR1 SGHDT and CDR2 YYEEEE. CDR3 sequence reads: CASSSTNVWVLQYF. The CDR3, as DNA: TGTGCCAGCAGCTCGACCAATGTATGGGTCCTGCAGTACTTC.

The table lists this clonotype with a few counts. Being one base from a much bigger clone, this may be a read error. The chain carries TRBV7-9 and TRBJ2-7; D is unclear. Per germline, CDR1 SEHNR and CDR2 FQNEAQ (reference sequence). Trimming shortened V by 2 bases and J by 2 bases, and 4 bases separated the two germline ends. The CDR3 has 12 amino acids. The CDR3 is CASSLRAYEQYF. The CDR3 DNA sequence: TGTGCCAGCAGCTTACGGGCCTACGAGCAGTACTTC. Supplemented by reference TRBV7-9 and TRBJ2-7, the full variable domain reads DTGVSQNPRHKITKRGQNVTFRCDPISEHNRLYWYRQTLGQGPEFLTYFQNEAQLEKSRLLSDRFSAERPKGSFSTLEIQRTEQGDSAMYLCASSLRAYEQYFGPGTRLTVT.

In its sample, this clonotype was seen a few times. This chain joins TRBV6-2 or TRBV6-3 and TRBJ2-1, with TRBD2 identical over 11 bases. Germline trimming cut 4 bases from V and 4 bases from J; bases unmatched to any gene: 9. The CDR3 runs to 17 residues. The germline gives CDR1 MNHEY, CDR2 SVGEGT. The DNA of the CDR3 is TGTGCCAGCAGTTCCCCCGAACTAGCGGGAGAGTACAATGAGCAGTTCTTC. It translates to CASSSPELAGEYNEQFF.

V usage is TRBV6-1 and J usage is TRBJ1-1, with a possible D match to TRBD1 (5 bases). This CDR3 is 12 amino acids long. Trimming removed 4 bases at V and 5 bases at J, with 8 bases between. Germline V gene sequence: CDR1 MNHNS, CDR2 SASEGT. The CDR3 is CASSGGVTEAFF. The CDR3 nucleotides are TGTGCCAGCAGTGGAGGGGTGACTGAAGCTTTCTTT.

This clonotype occurred once. This chain connects TRBV15 to TRBJ2-7; 10 nucleotides line up with TRBD1. This CDR3 spans 16 amino acids. Germline lookup yields CDR1 LNHNV and CDR2 YYDKDF (reference sequence). The V gene end was trimmed by 1 base and the J gene end by 5 bases; junction bases not matched to a gene: 8. The DNA for the CDR3 is TGTGCCACCAGCAGAGGACAGGGGGCAATCGTCGACGAGCAGTACTTC. It encodes CATSRGQGAIVDEQYF.

This clonotype was counted between two and nine times. This chain links TRBV2 with TRBJ1-1; D not resolved. CDR3 length equals 10 residues. Trimming removed 3 bases from V and 11 bases from J, with 7 bases in between. Germline CDR1 and CDR2: SNHLY and FYNNEI. CDR3 region: CASSETIAFF. DNA of the CDR3: TGTGCCAGCAGTGAGACCATCGCTTTCTTT. Full variable domain (rest looked up from reference TRBV2 and TRBJ1-1): EPEVTQTPSHQVTQMGQEVILRCVPISNHLYFYWYRQILGQKVEFLVSFYNNEISEKSEIFDDQFSVERPDGSNFTLKIRSTKLEDSAMYFCASSETIAFFGQGTRLTVV.

The rearrangement joins TRBV7-9 to TRBJ2-3; 10 bases agree with TRBD1. J was trimmed by 1 base and V by 1 base; bases with no gene match: 8. This CDR3 region has 18 residues. Germline loops: CDR1 SEHNR, CDR2 FQNEAQ (reference sequence). CDR3 nucleotide sequence: TGTGCCAGCAGCTTAGGGGGGACAGGGGACCTGCGCACAGATACGCAGTATTTT. As protein: CASSLGGTGDLRTDTQYF.

A few counts support this clonotype. The rearrangement uses TRBV6-4 and TRBJ1-1; D is ambiguous. Germline V lookup: CDR1 MRHNA, CDR2 SNTAGT. The CDR3 loop spans 13 amino acids. Trimming removed 2 bases at V and 4 bases at J, with 8 bases between. The CDR3 DNA reads TGTGCCAGCAGTGACGCGATCGGCACTGAAGCTTTCTTT. This translates into CASSDAIGTEAFF.

V gene TRBV6-5 combines with J gene TRBJ2-7; no clear D gene. The CDR3 sequence is 13 residues long. The germline V gene has CDR1 MNHEY and CDR2 SVGAGI. V was trimmed by 5 bases and J by 3 bases, leaving 11 bases between them. The CDR3 nucleotides read TGTGCCAGCAGTCCCGTGACGGGCTACGAGCAGTACTTC. Translated, it gives CASSPVTGYEQYF.

This chain links TRBV14 with TRBJ2-7; TRBD1 aligns across 7 bases. CDR1 is SGHDN and CDR2 is FVKESK in the germline V gene. Losses at the gene ends were 2 bases for V and 4 bases for J; bases not matched to a gene: 5. The CDR3 has 14 amino acids. The CDR3 nucleotides are TGTGCCAGCAGCCAATCAGGGGGTGGATACGAGCAGTACTTC. It specifies CASSQSGGGYEQYF.

This clonotype was counted only a few times. The chain links TRBV7-9 to TRBJ2-5, with TRBD1 as a possible D gene (6 bases). V was trimmed by 4 bases and J by 5 bases, leaving 14 bases between them. The CDR3 has 14 amino acids. The germline V gene encodes CDR1 SEHNR and CDR2 FQNEAQ (reference sequence). CDR3 amino acids: CASSSTIQGETQYF. The CDR3 coding sequence is TGTGCCAGCAGCTCGACCATCCAGGGGGAGACCCAGTACTTC. The whole variable domain, remainder taken from reference TRBV7-9 and TRBJ2-5, is DTGVSQNPRHKITKRGQNVTFRCDPISEHNRLYWYRQTLGQGPEFLTYFQNEAQLEKSRLLSDRFSAERPKGSFSTLEIQRTEQGDSAMYLCASSSTIQGETQYFGPGTRLLVL.

This chain connects TRBV15 to TRBJ1-2; D unclear. The CDR3 totals 14 residues. V lost 4 bases to trimming and J lost 4 bases, with 13 bases between them. From germline, CDR1 is LNHNV and CDR2 YYDKDF (reference sequence). The DNA of the CDR3 is TGTGCCACCAGCATGGGTGGCCAGCCCTATGGCTACACCTTC. It encodes CATSMGGQPYGYTF. The full variable domain, in which reference TRBV15 and TRBJ1-2 provide the parts outside the CDR3, is DAMVIQNPRYQVTQFGKPVTLSCSQTLNHNVMYWYQQKSSQAPKLLFHYYDKDFNNEADTPDNFQSRRPNTSFCFLDIRSPGLGDTAMYLCATSMGGQPYGYTFGSGTRLTVV.

The chain employs TRBV5-6 and TRBJ2-1, with 9 nucleotides matching TRBD1. This CDR3 spans 14 amino acids. The V and J ends lost 5 bases and 6 bases, in that order; junction bases with no gene match: 6. Germline CDR1 is SGHDT and CDR2 is YYEEEE. The CDR3 region is CASSPDRGFNEQFF. As DNA, the CDR3 is TGTGCCAGCAGTCCGGACAGGGGTTTCAATGAGCAGTTCTTC.